The 23 T cell receptor beta chains below were found in one sample sequenced in a study of a mutant IDH1 vaccine in newly diagnosed glioma. Time point reported: baseline, week 1 (first vaccination visit). Documented treatment: pre-vaccination baseline after standard-of-care therapy. Clones were sequenced by immunoSEQ multiplex PCR, and TCRdb holds only the in-frame ones, with some missing. The sample includes about 66,000 clones, 80% to 90% of them seen just once. Sequencing was performed on PBMCs, taken from a glioma patient treated with radiotherapy, temozolomide or both. Every receptor here comes from a man aged 25 to 45 with glioma.

The chain combines TRBV29-1 with TRBJ1-3; unclear D gene. The CDR3 has 11 amino acids. Deletions cut 4 bases from V and 3 bases from J, with 4 bases between. CDR1 SQVTM and CDR2 ANQGSEA come from the germline V gene. The CDR3 DNA reads TGCAGCGTTGTCATTGGAAACACCATATATTTT. Translation: CSVVIGNTIYF.

The chain has TRBV6-5 and TRBJ2-7, with a tentative D call TRBD2 (7 bases). Germline assignment: CDR1 MNHEY and CDR2 SVGAGI. CDR3 length: 14 residues. Trimming pared 6 bases from V and 3 bases from J, leaving 15 bases between. The CDR3 protein is CASSRPGGRYEQYF. The CDR3 bases are TGTGCCAGCAGCCGTCCGGGGGGCCGCTACGAGCAGTACTTC.

The chain recombines TRBV5-7 with TRBJ1-2, with 8 bases matching TRBD1. TRBV5-7 is an ORF, and what it does is uncertain. The CDR3 runs 17 residues. Trimming took 0 bases from V and 2 from J; bases not matched to a gene: 9. The CDR3 spells CASSLEGTGPGNYGYTF. The CDR3 region has the DNA TGTGCCAGCAGCTTGGAGGGGACAGGCCCCGGCAACTATGGCTACACCTTC.

This rearrangement joins TRBV5-4 to TRBJ1-2; D gene ambiguous. Trimming took 4 bases from V and 8 from J, leaving 15 bases between them. This CDR3 is 13 amino acids long. In germline, CDR1 is SGHNT, CDR2 YYREEE (reference sequence). This CDR3 is CASSQTPAQGYTF. For the CDR3, the DNA is TGTGCCAGCAGCCAGACTCCGGCTCAGGGCTACACCTTC.

This clone was observed a single time. This chain links TRBV9 with TRBJ1-2; the match to TRBD1 covers 7 bases. J was trimmed by 0 bases and V by 7 bases; bases with no gene match: 12. This CDR3 is 16 amino acids long. Germline V lookup: CDR1 SGDLS, CDR2 YYNGEE. This chain's CDR3 is CASQSTGAGSNYGYTF. CDR3 sequence (DNA): TGTGCCAGCCAGAGCACAGGGGCCGGGTCTAACTATGGCTACACCTTC.

The V call is TRBV28, the J call TRBJ2-4; D may be TRBD1 (6 bases). Germline V gene lookup returns CDR1 MDHEN and CDR2 SYDVKM. The V gene lost 2 bases and the J gene lost 16 bases, with 15 bases spanning the gap. This CDR3 comprises 12 residues. The CDR3 DNA reads TGTGCCAGCAGTTTAGGACAAGGGGGTCTATACTTC. Its translation: CASSLGQGGLYF.

The V call is TRBV11-2, the J call TRBJ2-5; 14 bases agree with TRBD2. The CDR3 length is 17 residues. Germline V gives CDR1 SGHAT, CDR2 FQNNGV. V lost 3 bases to trimming and J lost 5 bases; unmatched junction nucleotides: 8. The CDR3 region has the DNA TGTGCCAGCAGCTTTGGACTAGCGGGGGGTAAGAGGGAGACCCAGTACTTC. It specifies CASSFGLAGGKRETQYF.

The count of this clone is one. This chain connects TRBV5-1 to TRBJ2-5; 10 bases fit TRBD2. The CDR3 consists of 15 residues. Trimming took 3 bases from V and 7 from J; bases not matched to a gene: 9. Looked up from germline, CDR1 is SGHRS and CDR2 is YFSETQ. In nucleotides, the CDR3 is TGCGCCAGCAGCTATAGCGGGGGGCCACAATGGACCCAGTACTTC. Encoded protein: CASSYSGGPQWTQYF.

The chain carries TRBV5-4 and TRBJ1-1; D possibly corresponds to TRBD1 (5 bases). Germline loops: CDR1 SGHNT, CDR2 YYREEE (reference sequence). With 1 base removed from V and 1 base from J, the gap between germline ends came to 20 bases. This CDR3 contains 18 residues. The CDR3 DNA reads TGTGCCAGCAGCTTGTTTACCCCCGCCGAGACAGAGAACACTGAAGCTTTCTTT. Its translation: CASSLFTPAETENTEAFF.

The rearrangement uses TRBV2 and TRBJ2-5; D ambiguous. The CDR3 runs 14 residues. Germline CDR1 and CDR2: SNHLY and FYNNEI. V was shortened by 1 base and J by 5 bases, with 11 bases between the two germline ends. CDR3 region: CASSEGPRMETQYF. CDR3 DNA sequence: TGTGCCAGCAGTGAAGGGCCTAGAATGGAGACCCAGTACTTC. Based on the CDR3 plus reference TRBV2 and TRBJ2-5, the full variable domain is EPEVTQTPSHQVTQMGQEVILRCVPISNHLYFYWYRQILGQKVEFLVSFYNNEISEKSEIFDDQFSVERPDGSNFTLKIRSTKLEDSAMYFCASSEGPRMETQYFGPGTRLLVL.

This clone was seen just once. The DNA of the CDR3 is TGTGCCTGGGGACAGGGGGCCTACGATGGCTACACCTTC. Its translation is CAWGQGAYDGYTF. The chain has TRBV30 and TRBJ1-2, with TRBD1 matching 11 bases. V lost 5 bases, J lost 6 bases, and 5 bases stayed unmatched. There are 13 residues in the CDR3. CDR1 is GTSNPN, CDR2 SVGIG, per germline (reference sequence).

The rearrangement uses TRBV6-1 and TRBJ1-2; 9 positions agree with TRBD1. CDR3 size: 14 residues. V was clipped by 6 bases and J by 9 bases; unmatched bases: 11. Per germline, CDR1 MNHNS and CDR2 SASEGT. The CDR3 loop reads CASRNTGQGLSYTF. In nucleotides, the CDR3 is TGTGCCAGCAGAAACACGGGACAGGGATTGAGCTACACCTTC.

The V call is TRBV15, the J call TRBJ2-1; 8 nucleotides match TRBD2. The CDR3 length is 13 residues. Trimming at V came to 9 bases and at J to 10 bases, leaving 11 bases not matched to a gene. Germline V gives CDR1 LNHNV, CDR2 YYDKDF (reference sequence). The CDR3 coding sequence is TGTGCCACTTCACGGGGGGGCCAAGAGGAGCAGTTCTTC. This sequence encodes CATSRGGQEEQFF.

The gene calls are TRBV6-4 and TRBJ2-6, with D tentatively TRBD1 or TRBD2 (5 bases each). CDR1 and CDR2 from the germline V gene are MRHNA and SNTAGT. V was cut by 3 bases and J by 2 bases, with 5 bases left in between. The CDR3 consists of 14 residues. CDR3 nucleotide sequence: TGTGCCAGCAGTGAGGGGGCTGGGGCCAACGTCCTGACTTTC. This translates into CASSEGAGANVLTF.

The J gene is TRBJ2-5, the V gene TRBV29-1; D is unresolved. This CDR3 contains 13 residues. The V end lost 3 bases, the J end lost 4 bases, and 12 bases lay between the germline ends. Per the germline V gene, CDR1 is SQVTM and CDR2 is ANQGSEA. The CDR3 DNA reads as TGCAGCGTTGAGAGGCAGGCCGGAGAGACCCAGTACTTC. It is translated as CSVERQAGETQYF. Drawing the rest from reference TRBV29-1 and TRBJ2-5, the complete variable domain is SAVISQKPSRDICQRGTSLTIQCQVDSQVTMMFWYRQQPGQSLTLIATANQGSEATYESGFVIDKFPISRPNLTFSTLTVSNMSPEDSSIYLCSVERQAGETQYFGPGTRLLVL.

The chain is built from TRBV7-9 and TRBJ2-7; D remains ambiguous. Germline V gene sequence: CDR1 SEHNR, CDR2 FQNEAQ (reference sequence). This CDR3 is 11 amino acids long. Between the trimmed V and J ends, which lost 8 bases and 3 bases, there was a span of 8 bases. The CDR3 DNA reads as TGTGCCAGCGGAGTCTTCTACGAGCAGTACTTC. It yields the protein CASGVFYEQYF.

The V call is TRBV11-3, the J call TRBJ2-1, with no clear D. CDR3 size: 16 residues. Between the trimmed V and J ends, which lost 4 bases and 0 bases, there was a span of 13 bases. Germline V lookup: CDR1 SGHNT, CDR2 YENEEA. The CDR3 DNA follows: TGTGCCAGCAGCTCCACCTCTACCAGCTCCTACAATGAGCAGTTCTTC. Residues: CASSSTSTSSYNEQFF.

As for this clone: One end of the junction does not line up with germline, which may come from a read error. The rearrangement links TRBV30 to TRBJ2-4; tentatively, D is TRBD2 (5 bases). This CDR3 contains 12 residues. CDR1 is GTSNPN, CDR2 SVGIG, per germline (reference sequence). This CDR3 is CAWERNSNVQYF. The CDR3, as DNA: TGTGCCTGGGAGCGGAATTCAAACGTTCAGTACTTC.

This chain joins TRBV7-6 and TRBJ2-7; D ambiguous. The V end was cut by 1 base, the J end by 0 bases, with 19 bases between. The CDR3 sequence is 18 residues long. Germline CDR1 SGHVS, CDR2 FNYEAQ. The CDR3 DNA reads as TGTGCCAGCAGCTTAGACCCCTCAGGCGGAATGGGCTCCTACGAGCAGTACTTC. Encoded protein: CASSLDPSGGMGSYEQYF.

The V call is TRBV27, the J call TRBJ2-5; D perhaps matches TRBD2 (5 bases). V gave up 0 bases and J gave up 9 bases, with 11 bases separating them. CDR1 and CDR2 (germline): MNHEY, SMNVEV (reference sequence). The CDR3 spans 13 residues. CDR3 amino acids: CASSLSRGWSQYF. In DNA form, the CDR3 reads TGTGCCAGCAGTTTATCTCGGGGTTGGTCCCAGTACTTC.

This chain connects TRBV15 to TRBJ1-1, with D maybe TRBD1 (5 bases). This CDR3 spans 13 amino acids. CDR1 and CDR2 from the germline V gene are LNHNV and YYDKDF (reference sequence). V was clipped by 8 bases and J by 0 bases, with 10 bases between them. CDR3 sequence: CATRRGMNTEAFF. The CDR3 nucleotides are TGTGCCACCCGCCGGGGGATGAACACTGAAGCTTTCTTT. Drawing the rest from reference TRBV15 and TRBJ1-1, the complete variable domain is DAMVIQNPRYQVTQFGKPVTLSCSQTLNHNVMYWYQQKSSQAPKLLFHYYDKDFNNEADTPDNFQSRRPNTSFCFLDIRSPGLGDTAMYLCATRRGMNTEAFFGQGTRLTVV.

The chain is built from TRBV11-2 and TRBJ1-2; maybe TRBD1 (5 bases). The CDR3 extends over 18 amino acids. The V gene's germline CDR1 is SGHAT and CDR2 FQNNGV. Deletions cut 5 bases from V and 1 base from J, with 23 bases between. CDR3 protein: CASSTRYGTEVFNYGYTF. The CDR3 DNA reads as TGTGCCAGCAGCACGCGATATGGGACGGAGGTATTTAACTATGGCTACACCTTC.

CDR3 sequence reads: CASRPGTGTFYGYTF. In DNA form, the CDR3 reads TGTGCCAGTAGGCCCGGGACAGGGACCTTCTATGGCTACACCTTC. This chain uses TRBV19 with TRBJ1-2, with 9 bases fitting TRBD1. The CDR3 covers 15 residues. V shed 6 bases, J shed 4 bases, and the junction held 9 bases outside the gene matches. CDR1 and CDR2 from the germline V gene are LNHDA and SQIVND (reference sequence).